The 20 T cell receptor beta chains in this list originate from one sample, sequenced in a study of blood T cell repertoires in COVID-19. Here immunoSEQ multiplex PCR was the method, and the copy in TCRdb shows in-frame clones only, minus some. The sample consists of about 160,000 clones, around 80% of them appearing once. The material sequenced was peripheral blood. These receptors were collected from an elderly woman with active or convalescent COVID-19.

The chain has TRBV4-3 and TRBJ1-4, with D hard to call. Per germline, CDR1 LGHNA and CDR2 YSLEER. This CDR3 contains 15 residues. Trimming took 0 bases from V and 4 from J, leaving 9 bases between them. The CDR3 sequence is CASSQELTVNEKLFF. CDR3 DNA: TGCGCCAGCAGCCAAGAACTTACCGTTAATGAAAAACTGTTTTTT.

The chain combines TRBV27 with TRBJ1-5; 7 positions match TRBD1. The length of the CDR3 is 17 residues. V lost 4 bases and J lost 0; bases outside the gene matches: 9. Germline lookup yields CDR1 MNHEY and CDR2 SMNVEV (reference sequence). CDR3 nucleotides: TGTGCCAGCAGTTCACTCACAGGGGTGTATAGCAATCAGCCCCAGCATTTT. Its translation: CASSSLTGVYSNQPQHF.

The sample holds one count of this clone. CDR3 region: CASSYSERSTEAFF. Here the CDR3 DNA reads TGTGCCAGCAGTTACTCAGAGAGAAGCACTGAAGCTTTCTTT. The genes are TRBV6-5 and TRBJ1-1; D remains ambiguous. Germline CDR1 and CDR2: MNHEY and SVGAGI. This CDR3 comprises 14 residues. The germline V and J ends were trimmed by 0 bases and 4 bases, with 9 bases remaining between them.

This rearrangement joins TRBV19 to TRBJ1-5; 9 bases match TRBD1. The J segment lost 7 bases and the V segment lost 4 bases, leaving 11 bases of the junction unmatched. The germline V gene has CDR1 LNHDA and CDR2 SQIVND (reference sequence). This CDR3 has 16 amino acids. In DNA form, the CDR3 reads TGTGCCAGTAGTACCACAGGGGGCCCTACCGTGCAGCCCCAGCATTTT. This translates into CASSTTGGPTVQPQHF.

The rearrangement links TRBV11-3 to TRBJ1-3; TRBD1 might be the D (6 bases). The germline V and J ends were trimmed by 5 bases and 4 bases, with 9 bases remaining between them. Germline V gene data show CDR1 as SGHNT and CDR2 as YENEEA. CDR3 length: 13 residues. The CDR3 protein is CASSPGQGNTIYF. The CDR3 DNA follows: TGTGCCAGCAGCCCAGGACAGGGAAACACCATATATTTT.

This sequence joins TRBV7-8 and TRBJ1-2; TRBD1 agrees at 10 bases. Germline trimming cut 0 bases from V and 8 bases from J; bases unmatched to any gene: 3. Germline CDR1 and CDR2: SGHVS and FQNEAQ. The CDR3 totals 14 residues. The CDR3 loop reads CASSLAGTGEGYTF. The CDR3 nucleotides read TGTGCCAGCAGCTTAGCCGGGACAGGGGAAGGCTACACCTTC.

On this clone itself: The same CDR3 also results from other DNA sequences found in this sample. The chain combines TRBV5-1 with TRBJ1-6, with 8 bases identical to TRBD1. The CDR3 loop spans 14 amino acids. V gave up 4 bases and J gave up 10 bases; unmatched junction bases: 7. CDR1 is SGHRS and CDR2 is YFSETQ in the germline V gene. CDR3 sequence (DNA): TGCGCCAGCAGCCTCGGACAGGGCGCCTCACCCCTCCACTTT. This codes for CASSLGQGASPLHF.

The V call is TRBV7-9, the J call TRBJ2-3; D not certain. The V gene lost 5 bases and the J gene lost 8 bases, with 8 bases spanning the gap. CDR3 length: 11 amino acids. The V gene's germline CDR1 is SEHNR and CDR2 FQNEAQ (reference sequence). CDR3 residues: CASSPTGTQYF. The CDR3 DNA sequence: TGTGCCAGCAGCCCGACTGGTACGCAGTATTTT.

The rearrangement uses TRBV5-1 and TRBJ1-4; TRBD1 agrees at 7 bases. This CDR3 contains 15 residues. Looked up from germline, CDR1 is SGHRS and CDR2 is YFSETQ. The V segment lost 4 bases and the J segment 6 bases; nucleotides outside the gene matches: 9. Here the CDR3 DNA reads TGCGCCAGCAGCACTTCAGGGGGAGGAGATGAAAAACTGTTTTTT. Its translation is CASSTSGGGDEKLFF.

This chain joins TRBV27 and TRBJ1-1, with 12 bases lining up with TRBD1. Germline values: CDR1 MNHEY, CDR2 SMNVEV (reference sequence). The length of the CDR3 is 21 residues. The ends lost 7 bases at V and 5 bases at J; junction bases unmatched: 26. DNA of the CDR3: TGTGCCAGCACCGCTGGGGGAGGGACAGGGGGCGTAGGGGTACGCAGGACTGAAGCTTTCTTT. It translates to CASTAGGGTGGVGVRRTEAFF.

The V and J genes are TRBV12-3 or TRBV12-4 and TRBJ2-7; D perhaps matches TRBD1 (6 bases). Trimming cost V 7 bases and J 9 bases, with 10 bases left between them. This CDR3 is built from 10 residues. Here the CDR3 reads CASKGERQYF. The CDR3 bases are TGTGCCAGCAAGGGGGAAAGGCAGTACTTC.

The CDR3 DNA sequence: TGTGCCAGCAGCGGGCCGGAGACAGGGCATAAGGCCCAGCATTTT. It codes for CASSGPETGHKAQHF. The V and J genes are TRBV6-2 or TRBV6-3 and TRBJ1-5; 7 bases agree with TRBD1. Trimming cost V 6 bases and J 11 bases; bases outside gene matches: 16. Germline V lookup: CDR1 MNHEY, CDR2 SVGEGT. The CDR3 has 15 amino acids.

The chain employs TRBV4-1 and TRBJ2-5, with 10 positions matching TRBD2. The V segment lost 3 bases and the J segment 4 bases; nucleotides outside the gene matches: 5. Germline CDR1 is MGHRA and CDR2 is YSYEKL. The CDR3 contains 15 residues. CDR3 DNA sequence: TGCGCCAGCAGCCAGAGCGGGGGGGCGGGAGAGACCCAGTACTTC. Translated, it gives CASSQSGGAGETQYF.

The chain couples TRBV3-1 (or the pseudogene TRBV3-2) to TRBJ2-1, with 7 bases that match TRBD2. J was trimmed by 10 bases and V by 1 base; bases with no gene match: 10. CDR1 LGHDT and CDR2 YNNKEL come from the germline V gene (reference sequence). The CDR3 covers 15 residues. The CDR3 nucleotides are TGTGCCAGCAGCCAAGGGGAGGGCCCCCCGGGCGAGCAGTTCTTC. It translates to CASSQGEGPPGEQFF.

The chain has TRBV4-3 and TRBJ2-3; weak D call: TRBD2 (5 bases). Germline CDR1 LGHNA, CDR2 YSLEER. The CDR3 has 14 residues. V was clipped by 1 base and J by 2 bases, with 7 bases between them. CDR3 bases: TGCGCCAGCAGCCAAGGAGGGTTCACAGATACGCAGTATTTT. Residues: CASSQGGFTDTQYF.

The rearrangement links TRBV9 to TRBJ2-1; 10 bases align to TRBD1. CDR1 is SGDLS, CDR2 YYNGEE, per germline. V was clipped by 0 bases and J by 9 bases; unmatched bases: 6. The CDR3 loop spans 15 amino acids. The CDR3 loop reads CASSVAGTGAGEQFF. CDR3 sequence (DNA): TGTGCCAGCAGCGTAGCAGGGACAGGGGCCGGTGAGCAGTTCTTC.

The chain is built from TRBV3-1 (or the pseudogene TRBV3-2) and TRBJ1-3, with TRBD1 identical over 7 bases. The CDR3 loop spans 14 amino acids. Trimming cost V 4 bases and J 4 bases; bases outside gene matches: 4. Germline-derived CDR1 and CDR2 are LGHDT and YNNKEL (reference sequence). The CDR3 is CASSPQGGGNTIYF. The CDR3 nucleotides are TGTGCCAGCAGCCCTCAGGGGGGAGGAAACACCATATATTTT.

This chain connects TRBV4-3 to TRBJ2-3; perhaps TRBD1 as D (5 bases). Trimming pared 5 bases from V and 2 bases from J, leaving 14 bases between. The CDR3 totals 15 residues. Germline CDR1 and CDR2: LGHNA and YSLEER. CDR3 bases: TGCGCCAGCAGCTTTGGGGCCACACCCACAGATACGCAGTATTTT. As protein: CASSFGATPTDTQYF.

The V and J genes are TRBV5-1 and TRBJ2-2; 10 nucleotides match TRBD1. V gave up 3 bases and J gave up 3 bases; unmatched junction bases: 8. The CDR3 consists of 17 residues. The germline CDR1 and CDR2 sequences are SGHRS and YFSETQ. CDR3 bases: TGCGCCAGCAGCTCCAAGACAGGGGGCGCGGACACCGGGGAGCTGTTTTTT. It specifies CASSSKTGGADTGELFF.

J is TRBJ1-6 and V is TRBV5-1; unclear D gene. Trimming cost V 0 bases and J 7 bases, with 11 bases left between them. Germline V CDR1 and CDR2: SGHRS, YFSETQ. The CDR3 has 15 residues. CDR3 protein: CASSLGQAGNSPLHF. CDR3 DNA: TGCGCCAGCAGCTTGGGCCAGGCGGGGAATTCACCCCTCCACTTT.